A selection of T cell receptor beta chains follows, all from one sample in a study of blood T cell repertoires in COVID-19. This table comes from immunoSEQ multiplex PCR, and its TCRdb copy is limited to in-frame clones, with some not included. The data show 200,000 or so clones, with about 79% seen just once and over 10% held by the top ten. The sequenced sample was peripheral blood. Receptors originate from a human donor in a cohort sampled during active COVID-19. The CDR3 runs from the conserved cysteine through the conserved F or W. A D gene is named only where the DNA matches it firmly. The listing skips clone size in some rows; elsewhere it reads once, few, many or a size class.

J gene	D gene	clone size	V gene	CDR3 length	CDR3 DNA	CDR3 protein
TRBJ2-7	.	.	TRBV7-2	11	TGTGCCAGCAGCTTTGGGAGGGAGCAGTACTTC	CASSFGREQYF
TRBJ2-5	TRBD1	.	TRBV4-1	15	TGCGCCAGCAGCGCCCGGGACAGGGGAGGGGAGACCCAGTACTTC	CASSARDRGGETQYF
TRBJ1-1	TRBD1	.	TRBV5-1	16	TGCGCCAGCAGCTTATCCGGGACAGGGGGCAATACTGAAGCTTTCTTT	CASSLSGTGGNTEAFF
TRBJ2-7	.	few	TRBV10-3	10	TGTGCCCCACCGCGATACGAGCAGTACTTC	CAPPRYEQYF
TRBJ2-7	TRBD2	.	TRBV30	15	TGTGCCTGGAGTGGGGGAACTAGCGGGACGCGGGAGCAGTACTTC	CAWSGGTSGTREQYF
TRBJ2-3	TRBD2	.	TRBV3-1/TRBV3-2	13	TGTGTCAGCAGCCTCGGGAGGGGAAATACGCAGTATTTT	CVSSLGRGNTQYF
TRBJ1-6	TRBD1	once	TRBV10-2	13	TGCGCCAGTAGGGACAGGATCGCATCACCCCTCCACTTT	CASRDRIASPLHF
TRBJ2-4	TRBD2	.	TRBV29-1	13	TGCAGCGTTGAACTAGCGGGAAAAAACATTCAGTACTTC	CSVELAGKNIQYF
TRBJ1-5	TRBD1	.	TRBV27	17	TGTGCCAGCAGTTCGGAACAGGGGACGGGGGCCCGGCCGCCCCAGCATTTT	CASSSEQGTGARPPQHF
TRBJ2-2	.	.	TRBV24-1	12	TGTGCCACCAGGGGGGGCACCGGGGAGCTGTTTTTT	CATRGGTGELFF
TRBJ2-7	.	.	TRBV27	14	TGTGCCAGCAGTTTATCTCCCAACTCCTACGAGCAGTACTTC	CASSLSPNSYEQYF
TRBJ2-5	.	once	TRBV10-2	13	TGCGCCAGCCGCCGCAGGGATCAAGAGACCCAGTACTTC	CASRRRDQETQYF
TRBJ2-7	TRBD1	.	TRBV5-1	15	TGCGCCAGCAGCTTTGCGTGGACAGGGCCCTACGAGCAGTACTTC	CASSFAWTGPYEQYF
TRBJ2-7	TRBD2	.	TRBV9	17	TGTGCCAGCAGCGTAGAGGGGGCTAGCGGGATCTCCTACGAGCAGTACTTC	CASSVEGASGISYEQYF
TRBJ2-7	TRBD2	.	TRBV10-2	14	TGCGCCAGCACCGAAGGGAGGGTCCGGAACGAGCAGTACTTC	CASTEGRVRNEQYF
TRBJ2-5	TRBD2	.	TRBV5-1	15	TGCGCCAGCAGCTTGGGACTAGCGGGCCCAGAGACCCAGTACTTC	CASSLGLAGPETQYF
TRBJ1-2	.	.	TRBV5-4	13	TGTGCCAGCAGCTTGGTCCAGGGGTATGGCTACACCTTC	CASSLVQGYGYTF
TRBJ2-1	.	.	TRBV5-1	15	TGCGCCAGCAGCTTGGCAGGGGGGACCTACAATGAGCAGTTCTTC	CASSLAGGTYNEQFF
TRBJ1-3	.	.	TRBV28	15	TGTGCCAGCAGTTTCCTGGGGGCGAGAGGAAACACCATATATTTT	CASSFLGARGNTIYF
TRBJ2-1	.	.	TRBV28	14	TGTGCCAGCAGTTTAAGGCTAGCAAGCAATGAGCAGTTCTTC	CASSLRLASNEQFF
TRBJ2-1	TRBD2	.	TRBV5-1	22	TGCGCCAGCAGCTTAAGGGCCGTCGGACTAGCGGGAAAATGGGGGTCCTACAATGAGCAGTTCTTC	CASSLRAVGLAGKWGSYNEQFF
TRBJ2-7	.	.	TRBV30	12	TGTGCCTGGAGTGTGGGCAGGTTCGAGCAGTACTTC	CAWSVGRFEQYF
TRBJ1-5	TRBD1	.	TRBV2	16	TGTGCCAGCACAGGGGGCGCTGATTTAAGGGGTCAGCCCCAGCATTTT	CASTGGADLRGQPQHF
TRBJ2-1	TRBD2	many	TRBV5-1	16	TGCGCCAGCAGCCCGGGGACTGGCGGCGTTGGGGAGGGAGGGTTCTTC	CASSPGTGGVGEGGFF
TRBJ2-2	.	.	TRBV28	16	TGTGCCAGCAGTTCCGGTGGCAGGAAAGGCACCGGGGAGCTGTTTTTT	CASSSGGRKGTGELFF
TRBJ2-2	.	many	TRBV18	13	TGTGCCAGCTCAACTGCTAGGACCGGGGAGCTGTTTTTT	CASSTARTGELFF
TRBJ2-5	.	.	TRBV4-2	14	TGTGCCAGCAGCCAAGATCAGGGACAAGAGACCCAGTACTTC	CASSQDQGQETQYF
TRBJ2-2	TRBD2	.	TRBV5-4	16	TGTGCCAGCAGCCTCGGGGGACTAGGAGGTACCGGGGAGCTGTTTTTT	CASSLGGLGGTGELFF
TRBJ2-1	TRBD2	.	TRBV11-2	16	TGTGCCAGCAGCTTACTGACTAGCTACTCCTACAATGAGCAGTTCTTC	CASSLLTSYSYNEQFF
TRBJ2-7	.	.	TRBV30	12	TGTGCCTGGACGGGGGGCAGCTACGAGCAGTACTTC	CAWTGGSYEQYF
TRBJ2-3	.	.	TRBV29-1	13	TGCAGCGTTGGAACTAGCTTCACAGATACGCAGTATTTT	CSVGTSFTDTQYF
TRBJ2-2	.	.	TRBV19	13	TGTGCCAGTGAGGTAGGGGTCACCGGGGAGCTGTTTTTT	CASEVGVTGELFF
TRBJ2-2	.	once	TRBV19	15	TGTGCCAGTAGAGACGACAGGCTGAACACCGGGGAGCTGTTTTTT	CASRDDRLNTGELFF
TRBJ2-1	.	few	TRBV27	15	TGTGCCAGCGGGAAAAGTGGAGGCTCCTACAATGAGCAGTTCTTC	CASGKSGGSYNEQFF
TRBJ1-5	TRBD1	once	TRBV19	14	TGTGCCAGTAAACCGGGACAGGAAGATCAGCCCCAGCATTTT	CASKPGQEDQPQHF
TRBJ2-3	TRBD2	.	TRBV18	16	TGTGCCAGCTCACCACCGGGACGGGAGGGCACAGATACGCAGTATTTT	CASSPPGREGTDTQYF
TRBJ2-7	TRBD1	.	TRBV2	14	TGTGCCAGCAAGGGGGCGGGCCTCGCCTACGAGCAGTACTTC	CASKGAGLAYEQYF
TRBJ2-3	TRBD2	.	TRBV13	17	TGTGCCAGCAGCCCGTTGGCGGGAGAGGGGAATACCGATACGCAGTATTTT	CASSPLAGEGNTDTQYF
TRBJ2-3	TRBD2	.	TRBV29-1	16	TGCAGCGTTGAGTCGAGTACTAGCGGGATTGCAGATACGCAGTATTTT	CSVESSTSGIADTQYF
TRBJ2-1	TRBD1	.	TRBV6-5	15	TGTGCCAGCAGTTACAAGGGGACAGGGGGCAATGAGCAGTTCTTC	CASSYKGTGGNEQFF
TRBJ2-7	.	.	TRBV7-8	15	TGTGCCAGCAGCAACACCGGGACTCCAACCTACGAGCAGTACTTC	CASSNTGTPTYEQYF
TRBJ2-7	TRBD1	.	TRBV30	16	TGTGCCTGGAGTGAGACCCCCGGGACAGTGGCCTACGAGCAGTACTTC	CAWSETPGTVAYEQYF
TRBJ2-1	.	.	TRBV12-3/TRBV12-4	13	TGTGCCAGCAGTTTGGGCGGGACCGATGAGCAGTTCTTC	CASSLGGTDEQFF
TRBJ1-6	.	.	TRBV5-4	15	TGTGCCAGCAGGTATACGGACAGCATTAATTCACCCCTCCACTTT	CASRYTDSINSPLHF